This T cell receptor (beta chain) was observed in a study of blood T cell repertoires in COVID-19. Study as a whole: The United States, Italy and Spain provided the acute and convalescent COVID-19 samples. PBMCs, B-cell-depleted T cells, or T cells were the source of the cDNA or gDNA that made up the material.

In the authors' methods: Amplification with reference gene primers provided the estimates of nucleated cell counts. This table comes from immunoSEQ multiplex PCR, and its TCRdb copy is limited to in-frame clones, with some not included. The D gene and trimming were derived from the DNA, and the V and J assignments and clone size from that table. The profile covers over 80,000 clones, with approximately 71% appearing a single time and approximately 4% taken by the ten largest. This CDR3 has 13 amino acids. V lost 6 bases to trimming and J lost 7 bases, with 15 bases between them. Germline CDR1 MNHEY, CDR2 SVGAGI.

Input material: peripheral blood. This TCR came from a woman between 50 and 59 years old with acute or convalescent COVID-19. The V gene is TRBV6-5, the J gene TRBJ1-1, with D unclear. The CDR3 DNA sequence: TGTGCCAGCAGACTTATATTCCCCCGTGAAGCTTTCTTT. Its protein is CASRLIFPREAFF.